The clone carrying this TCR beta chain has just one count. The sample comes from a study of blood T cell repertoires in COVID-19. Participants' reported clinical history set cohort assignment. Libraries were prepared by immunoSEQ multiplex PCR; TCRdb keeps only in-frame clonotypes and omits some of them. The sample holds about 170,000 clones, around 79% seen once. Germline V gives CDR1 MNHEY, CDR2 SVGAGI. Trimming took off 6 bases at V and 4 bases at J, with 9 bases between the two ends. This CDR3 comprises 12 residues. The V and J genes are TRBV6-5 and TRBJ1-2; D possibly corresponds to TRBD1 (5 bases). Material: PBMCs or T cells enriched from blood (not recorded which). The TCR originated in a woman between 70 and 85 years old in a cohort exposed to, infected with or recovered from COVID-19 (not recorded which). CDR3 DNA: TGTGCCAGCAGATCCCAGGGCTATGGCTACACCTTC. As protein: CASRSQGYGYTF.